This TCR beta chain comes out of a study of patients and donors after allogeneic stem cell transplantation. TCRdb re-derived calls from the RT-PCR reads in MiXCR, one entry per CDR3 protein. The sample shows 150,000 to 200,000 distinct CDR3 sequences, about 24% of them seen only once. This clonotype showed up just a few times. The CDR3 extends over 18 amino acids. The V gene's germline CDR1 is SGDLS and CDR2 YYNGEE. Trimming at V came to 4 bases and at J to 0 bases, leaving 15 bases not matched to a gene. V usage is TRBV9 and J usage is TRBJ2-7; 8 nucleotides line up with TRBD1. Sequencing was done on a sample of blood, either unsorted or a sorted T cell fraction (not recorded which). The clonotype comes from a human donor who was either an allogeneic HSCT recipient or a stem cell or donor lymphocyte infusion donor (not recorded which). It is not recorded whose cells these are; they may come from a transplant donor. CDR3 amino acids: CASSLRAAGTGASYEQYF. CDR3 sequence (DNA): TGTGCCAGCAGCTTACGAGCCGCCGGGACAGGAGCCTCCTACGAGCAGTACTTC.